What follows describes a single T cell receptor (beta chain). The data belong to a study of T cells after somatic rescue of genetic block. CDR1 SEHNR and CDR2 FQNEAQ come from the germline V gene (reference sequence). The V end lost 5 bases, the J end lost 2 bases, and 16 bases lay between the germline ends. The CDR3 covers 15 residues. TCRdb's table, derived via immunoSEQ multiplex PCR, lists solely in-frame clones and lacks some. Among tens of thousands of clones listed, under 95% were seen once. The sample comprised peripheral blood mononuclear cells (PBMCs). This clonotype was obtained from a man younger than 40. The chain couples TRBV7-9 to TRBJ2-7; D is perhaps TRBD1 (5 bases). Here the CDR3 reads CASSPLGQDTYEQYF. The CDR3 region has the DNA TGTGCCAGCAGCCCCCTCGGTCAGGACACCTACGAGCAGTACTTC.